The 6 T cell receptor beta chains in this list originate from one sample, sequenced in a study of technical replicates of blood from several donors. Method: immunoSEQ multiplex PCR; TCRdb's copy keeps in-frame clones and lacks some. This table holds under 85,000 clones, 93% found once. The specimen was T cells isolated from PBMCs. These receptors originate from a human donor in good health.

This chain links TRBV7-9 with TRBJ2-2; 12 bases align to TRBD2. V shed 1 base and J 4 bases; nucleotides not matched to a gene: 7. The CDR3 covers 18 residues. Per the germline V gene, CDR1 is SEHNR and CDR2 is FQNEAQ (reference sequence). The CDR3 DNA sequence: TGTGCCAGCAGCTTAGTAAGTGGACTAGCGGGATTCACCGGGGAGCTGTTTTTT. Protein sequence: CASSLVSGLAGFTGELFF.

CDR3 sequence: CASIKKATGLNYGYTF. In DNA, the CDR3 is TGTGCCAGCATCAAGAAGGCGACAGGGCTTAACTATGGCTACACCTTC. This sequence joins TRBV2 and TRBJ1-2; 7 bases line up with TRBD1. This CDR3 region has 16 residues. V gave up 7 bases and J gave up 1 base; unmatched junction bases: 12. Germline loops: CDR1 SNHLY, CDR2 FYNNEI.

The chain couples TRBV10-3 to TRBJ1-5, with TRBD1 matching 7 bases. CDR1 and CDR2 (germline): ENHRY, SYGVKD. The CDR3 runs to 16 residues. J lost 3 bases, V lost 3 bases, and 8 bases had no gene match. The CDR3 loop reads CAISDQGGDTNQPQHF. CDR3 DNA sequence: TGTGCCATCAGTGATCAAGGGGGCGATACCAATCAGCCCCAGCATTTT.

The V call is TRBV5-1, the J call TRBJ2-1; D is possibly TRBD2 (6 bases). The CDR3 contains 15 residues. V shed 0 bases and J shed 8 bases, with 15 bases lying between them. Germline V gene sequence: CDR1 SGHRS, CDR2 YFSETQ. This CDR3 reads CASSLGSGGFYEQFF. In DNA, the CDR3 is TGCGCCAGCAGCTTGGGTAGCGGAGGTTTTTATGAGCAGTTCTTC. The whole variable domain, remainder taken from reference TRBV5-1 and TRBJ2-1, is KAGVTQTPRYLIKTRGQQVTLSCSPISGHRSVSWYQQTPGQGLQFLFEYFSETQRNKGNFPGRFSGRQFSNSRSEMNVSTLELGDSALYLCASSLGSGGFYEQFFGPGTRLTVL.

V gene TRBV19 combines with J gene TRBJ2-2; the D gene is possibly TRBD2 (5 bases). V lost 7 bases to trimming and J lost 5 bases, with 14 bases between them. The CDR3 has 14 amino acids. Germline V lookup: CDR1 LNHDA, CDR2 SQIVND (reference sequence). The chain's CDR3 is CASNRPSSTGELFF. In DNA, the CDR3 is TGTGCCAGTAACCGGCCTAGCAGTACCGGGGAGCTGTTTTTT.

V usage is TRBV14 and J usage is TRBJ2-5; 11 nucleotides match TRBD2. V lost 7 bases, J lost 2 bases, and 12 bases stayed unmatched. The CDR3 extends over 17 amino acids. Germline assignment: CDR1 SGHDN and CDR2 FVKESK. The CDR3 region is CASTPSIRTSGQETQYF. The CDR3 DNA is TGTGCCAGCACCCCATCCATAAGGACTAGCGGGCAAGAGACCCAGTACTTC.